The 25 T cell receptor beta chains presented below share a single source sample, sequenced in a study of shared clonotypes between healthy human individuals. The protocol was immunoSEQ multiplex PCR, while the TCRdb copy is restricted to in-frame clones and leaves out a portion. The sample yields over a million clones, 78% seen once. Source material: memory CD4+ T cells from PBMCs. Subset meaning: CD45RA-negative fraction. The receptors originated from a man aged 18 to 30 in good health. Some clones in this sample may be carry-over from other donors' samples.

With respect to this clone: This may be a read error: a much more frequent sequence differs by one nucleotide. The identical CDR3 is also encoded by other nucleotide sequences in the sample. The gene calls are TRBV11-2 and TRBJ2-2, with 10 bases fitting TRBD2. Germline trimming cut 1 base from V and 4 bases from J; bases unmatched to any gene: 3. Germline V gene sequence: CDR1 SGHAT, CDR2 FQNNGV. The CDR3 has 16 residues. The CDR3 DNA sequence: TGTGCCAGCAGCTTAGGGCTAGCGGGGGCCACCGGGGAGCTGTTTTTT. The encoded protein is CASSLGLAGATGELFF. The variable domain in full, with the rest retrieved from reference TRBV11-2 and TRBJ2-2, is EAGVAQSPRYKIIEKRQSVAFWCNPISGHATLYWYQQILGQGPKLLIQFQNNGVVDDSQLPKDRFSAERLKGVDSTLKIQPAKLEDSAVYLCASSLGLAGATGELFFGEGSRLTVL.

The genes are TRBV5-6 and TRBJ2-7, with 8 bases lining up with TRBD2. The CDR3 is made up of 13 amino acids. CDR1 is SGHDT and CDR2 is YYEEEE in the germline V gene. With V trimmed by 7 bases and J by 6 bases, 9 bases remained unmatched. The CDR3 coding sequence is TGTGCCAGCGCCACCGGACTAGCAAGCGAGCAGTACTTC. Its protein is CASATGLASEQYF.

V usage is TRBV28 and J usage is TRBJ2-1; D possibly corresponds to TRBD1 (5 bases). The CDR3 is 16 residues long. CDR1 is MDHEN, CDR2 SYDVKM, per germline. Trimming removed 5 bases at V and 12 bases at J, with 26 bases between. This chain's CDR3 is CASSPSGAANTKWQFF. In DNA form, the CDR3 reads TGTGCCAGCAGTCCCAGTGGGGCCGCGAATACTAAGTGGCAGTTCTTC.

CDR3 bases: TGTGCCAGCATTCTTCTTAGCGGCACAGATACGCAGTATTTT. Amino acids: CASILLSGTDTQYF. This rearrangement joins TRBV2 to TRBJ2-3, with D perhaps matching TRBD2 (5 bases). Trimming took off 7 bases at V and 1 base at J, with 12 bases between the two ends. The germline V gene has CDR1 SNHLY and CDR2 FYNNEI. There are 14 residues in the CDR3.

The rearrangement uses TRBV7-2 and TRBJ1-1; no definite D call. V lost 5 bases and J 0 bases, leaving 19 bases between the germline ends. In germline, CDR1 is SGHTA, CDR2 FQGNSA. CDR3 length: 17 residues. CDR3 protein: CASSPPRTWTLNTEAFF. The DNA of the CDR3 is TGTGCCAGCAGCCCCCCCCGGACGTGGACCTTGAACACTGAAGCTTTCTTT.

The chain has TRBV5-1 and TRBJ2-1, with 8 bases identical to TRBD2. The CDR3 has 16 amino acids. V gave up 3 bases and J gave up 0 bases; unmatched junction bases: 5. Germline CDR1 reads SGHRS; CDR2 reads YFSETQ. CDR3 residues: CASSSSGSSSYNEQFF. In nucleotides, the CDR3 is TGCGCCAGCAGCTCCAGCGGGAGTAGCTCCTACAATGAGCAGTTCTTC.

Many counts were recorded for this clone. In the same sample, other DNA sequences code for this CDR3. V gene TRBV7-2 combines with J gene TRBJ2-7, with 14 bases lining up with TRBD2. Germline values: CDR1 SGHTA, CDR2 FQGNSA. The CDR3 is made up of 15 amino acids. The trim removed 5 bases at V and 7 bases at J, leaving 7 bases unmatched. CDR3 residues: CASSPGLAGVGEQYF. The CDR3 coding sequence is TGTGCCAGCAGCCCGGGACTAGCGGGGGTTGGGGAGCAGTACTTC.

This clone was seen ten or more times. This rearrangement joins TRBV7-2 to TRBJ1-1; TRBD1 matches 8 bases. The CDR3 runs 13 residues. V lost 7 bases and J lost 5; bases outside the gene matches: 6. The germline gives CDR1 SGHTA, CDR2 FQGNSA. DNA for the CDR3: TGTGCCAGCATCCGACAGGGGTGGACTGAAGCTTTCTTT. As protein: CASIRQGWTEAFF.

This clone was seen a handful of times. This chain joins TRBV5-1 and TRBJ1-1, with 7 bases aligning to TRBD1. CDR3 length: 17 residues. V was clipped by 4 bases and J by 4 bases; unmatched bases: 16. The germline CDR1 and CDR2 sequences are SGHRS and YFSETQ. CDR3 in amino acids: CASSGGAGGNLLTEAFF. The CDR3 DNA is TGCGCCAGCAGCGGCGGGGCAGGGGGTAACCTCCTCACTGAAGCTTTCTTT.

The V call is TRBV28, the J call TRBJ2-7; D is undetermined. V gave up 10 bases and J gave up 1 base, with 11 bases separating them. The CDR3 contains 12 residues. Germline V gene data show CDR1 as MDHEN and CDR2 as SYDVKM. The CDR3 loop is CATKKDSYEQYF. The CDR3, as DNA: TGTGCCACCAAGAAGGATTCCTACGAGCAGTACTTC.

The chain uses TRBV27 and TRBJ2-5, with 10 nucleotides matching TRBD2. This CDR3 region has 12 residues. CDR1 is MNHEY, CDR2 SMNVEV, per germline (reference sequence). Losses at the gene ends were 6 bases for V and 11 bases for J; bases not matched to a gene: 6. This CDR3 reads CASRASGREQYF. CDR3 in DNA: TGTGCCAGCAGGGCAAGCGGGAGGGAGCAGTACTTC.

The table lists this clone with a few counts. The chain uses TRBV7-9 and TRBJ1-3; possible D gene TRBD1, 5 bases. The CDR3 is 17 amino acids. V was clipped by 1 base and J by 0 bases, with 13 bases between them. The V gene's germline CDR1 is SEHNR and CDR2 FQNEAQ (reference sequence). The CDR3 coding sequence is TGTGCCAGCAGCTTAGTATCCGGGACCGTCTCTGGAAACACCATATATTTT. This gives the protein CASSLVSGTVSGNTIYF.

CDR3 sequence: CASSLSKGPGNTIYF. In DNA, the CDR3 is TGTGCCAGCAGCTTAAGTAAGGGACCTGGAAACACCATATATTTT. This chain uses TRBV7-3 with TRBJ1-3, with D possibly matching TRBD1 (5 bases). Germline V gene data show CDR1 as SGHTA and CDR2 as FQGTGA. V dropped 1 base and J dropped 2 bases, with 9 bases sitting between them. The CDR3 totals 15 residues.

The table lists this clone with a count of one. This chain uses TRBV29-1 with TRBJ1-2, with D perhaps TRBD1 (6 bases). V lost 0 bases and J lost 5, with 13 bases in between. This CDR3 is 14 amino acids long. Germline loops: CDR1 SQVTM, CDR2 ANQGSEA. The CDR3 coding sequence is TGCAGCGTTGAAGATCACAGGGTAGGGTATGGCTACACCTTC. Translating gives CSVEDHRVGYGYTF.

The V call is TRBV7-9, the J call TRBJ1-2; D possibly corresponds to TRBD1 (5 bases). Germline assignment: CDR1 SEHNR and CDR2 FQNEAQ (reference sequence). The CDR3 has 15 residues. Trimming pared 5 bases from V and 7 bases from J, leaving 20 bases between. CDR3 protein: CASSASGTQGSGYTF. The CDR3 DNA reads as TGTGCCAGCAGCGCCTCCGGGACCCAAGGCTCTGGCTACACCTTC.

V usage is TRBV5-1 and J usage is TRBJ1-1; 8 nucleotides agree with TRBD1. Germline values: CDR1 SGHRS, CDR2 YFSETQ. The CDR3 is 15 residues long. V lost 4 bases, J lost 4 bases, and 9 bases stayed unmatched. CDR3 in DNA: TGCGCCAGCAGCCCAGGACAGGGAGAGGGCACTGAAGCTTTCTTT. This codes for CASSPGQGEGTEAFF.

Here the CDR3 reads CASTRHTGELFF. The CDR3, as DNA: TGTGCCAGTACCCGACACACCGGGGAGCTGTTTTTT. The chain uses TRBV19 and TRBJ2-2; D is ambiguous. Germline CDR1 LNHDA, CDR2 SQIVND (reference sequence). Trimming shortened V by 7 bases and J by 3 bases, and 6 bases separated the two germline ends. This CDR3 comprises 12 residues. Full variable domain (remainder filled in from reference TRBV19 and TRBJ2-2): DGGITQSPKYLFRKEGQNVTLSCEQNLNHDAMYWYRQDPGQGLRLIYYSQIVNDFQKGDIAEGYSVSREKKESFPLTVTSAQKNPTAFYLCASTRHTGELFFGEGSRLTVL.

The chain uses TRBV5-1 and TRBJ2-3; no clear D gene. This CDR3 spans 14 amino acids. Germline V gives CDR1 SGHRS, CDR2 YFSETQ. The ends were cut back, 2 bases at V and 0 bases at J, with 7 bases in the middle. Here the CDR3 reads CASSFPFSTDTQYF. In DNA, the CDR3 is TGCGCCAGCAGCTTCCCTTTTAGCACAGATACGCAGTATTTT. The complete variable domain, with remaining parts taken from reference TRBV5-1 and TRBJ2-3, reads KAGVTQTPRYLIKTRGQQVTLSCSPISGHRSVSWYQQTPGQGLQFLFEYFSETQRNKGNFPGRFSGRQFSNSRSEMNVSTLELGDSALYLCASSFPFSTDTQYFGPGTRLTVL.

The CDR3 coding sequence is TGTGCCAGCAGAAAGGAGTCGGGACTGGATACGCAGTATTTT. This codes for CASRKESGLDTQYF. This chain links TRBV5-4 with TRBJ2-3, with a weak D call TRBD2 (6 bases). V was trimmed by 5 bases and J by 6 bases, leaving 16 bases between them. Germline V gene lookup returns CDR1 SGHNT and CDR2 YYREEE (reference sequence). This CDR3 has 14 residues.

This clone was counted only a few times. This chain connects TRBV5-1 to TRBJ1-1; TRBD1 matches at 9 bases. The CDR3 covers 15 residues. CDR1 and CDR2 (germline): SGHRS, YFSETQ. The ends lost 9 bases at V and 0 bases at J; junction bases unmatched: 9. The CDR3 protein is CATRTGDQLNTEAFF. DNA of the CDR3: TGCGCCACCCGGACAGGGGACCAGCTGAACACTGAAGCTTTCTTT.

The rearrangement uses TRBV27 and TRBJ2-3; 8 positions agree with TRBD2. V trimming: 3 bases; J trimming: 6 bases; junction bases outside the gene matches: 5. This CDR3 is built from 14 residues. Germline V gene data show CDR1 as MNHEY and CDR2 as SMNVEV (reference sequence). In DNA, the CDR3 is TGTGCCAGCAGTTTCTGGACTAGCAGCGATACGCAGTATTTT. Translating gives CASSFWTSSDTQYF.

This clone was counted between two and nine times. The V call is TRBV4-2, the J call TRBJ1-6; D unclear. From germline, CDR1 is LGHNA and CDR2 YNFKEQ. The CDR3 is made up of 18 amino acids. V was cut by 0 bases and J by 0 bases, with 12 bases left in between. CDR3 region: CASSQDFLRSSYNSPLHF. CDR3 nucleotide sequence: TGTGCCAGCAGCCAAGATTTCCTCAGGAGCTCCTATAATTCACCCCTCCACTTT.

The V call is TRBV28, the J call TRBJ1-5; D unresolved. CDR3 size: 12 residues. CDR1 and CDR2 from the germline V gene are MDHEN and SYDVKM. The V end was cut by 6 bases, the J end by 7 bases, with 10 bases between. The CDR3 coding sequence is TGTGCCAGCAGGAAAACAACGCAGCCCCAGCATTTT. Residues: CASRKTTQPQHF.

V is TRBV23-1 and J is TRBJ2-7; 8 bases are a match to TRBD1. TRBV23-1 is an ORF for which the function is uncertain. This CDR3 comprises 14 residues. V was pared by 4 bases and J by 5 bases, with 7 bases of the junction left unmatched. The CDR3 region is CASSRDRGFDEQYF. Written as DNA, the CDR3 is TGCGCCAGCAGTCGCGACAGGGGCTTCGACGAGCAGTACTTC.

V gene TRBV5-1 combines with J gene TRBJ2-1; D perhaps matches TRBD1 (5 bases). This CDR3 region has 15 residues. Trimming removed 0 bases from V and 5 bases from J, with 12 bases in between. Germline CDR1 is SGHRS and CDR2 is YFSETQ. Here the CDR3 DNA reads TGCGCCAGCAGCTTGGACAGGCCCGCCGACAATGAGCAGTTCTTC. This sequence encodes CASSLDRPADNEQFF.